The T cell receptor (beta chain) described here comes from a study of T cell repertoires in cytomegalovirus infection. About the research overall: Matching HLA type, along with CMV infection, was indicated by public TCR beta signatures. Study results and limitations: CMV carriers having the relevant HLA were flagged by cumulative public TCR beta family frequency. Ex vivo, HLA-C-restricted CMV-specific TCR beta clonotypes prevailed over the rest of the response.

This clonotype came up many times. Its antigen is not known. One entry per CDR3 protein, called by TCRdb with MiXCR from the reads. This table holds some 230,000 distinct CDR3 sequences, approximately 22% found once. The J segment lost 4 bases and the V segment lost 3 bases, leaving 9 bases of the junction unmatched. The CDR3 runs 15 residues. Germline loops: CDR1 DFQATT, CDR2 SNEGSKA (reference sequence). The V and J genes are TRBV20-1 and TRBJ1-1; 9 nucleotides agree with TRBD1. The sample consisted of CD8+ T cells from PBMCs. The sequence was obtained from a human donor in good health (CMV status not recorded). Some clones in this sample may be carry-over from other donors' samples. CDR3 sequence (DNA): TGCAGTGCTAGTGGGGGGGGGACAGGGCTCACTGAAGCTTTCTTT. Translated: CSASGGGTGLTEAFF.